This TCR beta chain was found in a study of blood T cell repertoires in COVID-19. Produced via immunoSEQ multiplex PCR; TCRdb's table is partial and in-frame only. The sample yields 150,000 to 190,000 clones, 65% to 90% seen once. The sequence came from a woman in her fifties or sixties with acute or convalescent COVID-19. The sequencing sample was made of peripheral blood.

CDR3 DNA sequence: TGCGCCAGCAGCCAAGAGGGGGGATTCGGAGAAAAACTGTTTTTT. Translation gives CASSQEGGFGEKLFF. The chain couples TRBV4-1 to TRBJ1-4; the D gene is possibly TRBD1 (5 bases). The CDR3 sequence is 15 residues long. V shed 0 bases and J shed 8 bases, with 13 bases lying between them. CDR1 and CDR2 from the germline V gene are MGHRA and YSYEKL.